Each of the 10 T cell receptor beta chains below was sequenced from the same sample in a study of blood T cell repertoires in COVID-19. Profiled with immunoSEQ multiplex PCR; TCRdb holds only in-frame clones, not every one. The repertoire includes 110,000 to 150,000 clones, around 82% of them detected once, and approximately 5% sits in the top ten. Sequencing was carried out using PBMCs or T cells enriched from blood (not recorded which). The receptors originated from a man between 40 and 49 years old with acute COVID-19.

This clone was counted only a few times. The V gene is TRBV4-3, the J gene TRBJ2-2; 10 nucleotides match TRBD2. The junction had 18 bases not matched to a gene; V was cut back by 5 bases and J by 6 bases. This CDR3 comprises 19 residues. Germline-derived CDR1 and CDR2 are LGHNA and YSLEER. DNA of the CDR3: TGCGCCAGCAGCACCCAAACCAGCGGGAGGGGTTTTATATCCGGGGAGCTGTTTTTT. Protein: CASSTQTSGRGFISGELFF.

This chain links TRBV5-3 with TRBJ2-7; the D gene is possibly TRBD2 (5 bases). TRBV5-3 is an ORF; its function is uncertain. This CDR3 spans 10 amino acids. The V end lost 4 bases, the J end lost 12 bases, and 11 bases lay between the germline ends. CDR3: CARSVSERYF. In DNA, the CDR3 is TGTGCCAGAAGCGTTAGCGAGAGGTACTTC.

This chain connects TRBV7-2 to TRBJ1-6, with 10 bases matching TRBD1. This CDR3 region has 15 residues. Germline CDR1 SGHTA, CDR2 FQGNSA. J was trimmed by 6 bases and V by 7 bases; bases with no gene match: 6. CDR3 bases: TGTGCCAGCATTGGGGGGACAGGGGTTAATTCACCCCTCCACTTT. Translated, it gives CASIGGTGVNSPLHF. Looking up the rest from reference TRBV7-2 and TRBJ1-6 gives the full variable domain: GAGVSQSPSNKVTEKGKDVELRCDPISGHTALYWYRQSLGQGLEFLIYFQGNSAPDKSGLPSDRFSAERTGGSVSTLTIQRTQQEDSAVYLCASIGGTGVNSPLHFGNGTRLTVT.

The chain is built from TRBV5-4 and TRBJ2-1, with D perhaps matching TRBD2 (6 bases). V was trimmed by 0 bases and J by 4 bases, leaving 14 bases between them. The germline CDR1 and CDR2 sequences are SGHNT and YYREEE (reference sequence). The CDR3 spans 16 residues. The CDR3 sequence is CASSLDRAAGYNEQFF. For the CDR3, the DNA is TGTGCCAGCAGCTTGGACCGGGCGGCGGGATACAATGAGCAGTTCTTC.

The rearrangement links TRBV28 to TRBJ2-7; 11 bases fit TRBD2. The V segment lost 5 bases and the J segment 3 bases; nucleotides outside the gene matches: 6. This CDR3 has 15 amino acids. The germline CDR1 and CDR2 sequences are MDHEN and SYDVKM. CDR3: CASSVRLAGHYEQYF. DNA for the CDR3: TGTGCCAGCAGTGTCAGACTAGCGGGGCACTACGAGCAGTACTTC.

For the CDR3, the DNA is TGTGCCAGTAGTATAACTAGTAACACTGAAGCTTTCTTT. As protein: CASSITSNTEAFF. The chain uses TRBV19 and TRBJ1-1; D gene unclear. The CDR3 is made up of 13 amino acids. V was clipped by 2 bases and J by 2 bases, with 6 bases between them. Germline V gives CDR1 LNHDA, CDR2 SQIVND (reference sequence).

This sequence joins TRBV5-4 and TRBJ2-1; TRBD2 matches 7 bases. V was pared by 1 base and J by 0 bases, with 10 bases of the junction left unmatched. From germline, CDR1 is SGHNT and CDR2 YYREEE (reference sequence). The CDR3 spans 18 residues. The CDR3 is CASSLRLADYSSYNEQFF. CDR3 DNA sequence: TGTGCCAGCAGCTTGCGGCTAGCGGACTATAGCTCCTACAATGAGCAGTTCTTC.

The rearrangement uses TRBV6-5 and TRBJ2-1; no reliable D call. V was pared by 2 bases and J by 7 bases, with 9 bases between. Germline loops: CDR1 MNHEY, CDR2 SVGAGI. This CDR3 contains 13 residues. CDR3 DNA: TGTGCCAGCAGTTACCTTAGTGATAATGAGCAGTTCTTC. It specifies CASSYLSDNEQFF.

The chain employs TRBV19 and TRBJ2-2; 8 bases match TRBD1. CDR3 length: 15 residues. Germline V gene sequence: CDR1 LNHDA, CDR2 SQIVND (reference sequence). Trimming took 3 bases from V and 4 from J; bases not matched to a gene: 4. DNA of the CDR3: TGTGCCAGTAGTATTGGGACAGGCGTCACCGGGGAGCTGTTTTTT. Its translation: CASSIGTGVTGELFF.

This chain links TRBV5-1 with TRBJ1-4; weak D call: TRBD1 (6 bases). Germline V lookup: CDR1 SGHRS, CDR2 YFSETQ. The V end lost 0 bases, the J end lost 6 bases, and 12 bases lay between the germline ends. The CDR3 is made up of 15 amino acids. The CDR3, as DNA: TGCGCCAGCAGCTTGGAAAACAGGGAGCATGAAAAACTGTTTTTT. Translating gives CASSLENREHEKLFF.